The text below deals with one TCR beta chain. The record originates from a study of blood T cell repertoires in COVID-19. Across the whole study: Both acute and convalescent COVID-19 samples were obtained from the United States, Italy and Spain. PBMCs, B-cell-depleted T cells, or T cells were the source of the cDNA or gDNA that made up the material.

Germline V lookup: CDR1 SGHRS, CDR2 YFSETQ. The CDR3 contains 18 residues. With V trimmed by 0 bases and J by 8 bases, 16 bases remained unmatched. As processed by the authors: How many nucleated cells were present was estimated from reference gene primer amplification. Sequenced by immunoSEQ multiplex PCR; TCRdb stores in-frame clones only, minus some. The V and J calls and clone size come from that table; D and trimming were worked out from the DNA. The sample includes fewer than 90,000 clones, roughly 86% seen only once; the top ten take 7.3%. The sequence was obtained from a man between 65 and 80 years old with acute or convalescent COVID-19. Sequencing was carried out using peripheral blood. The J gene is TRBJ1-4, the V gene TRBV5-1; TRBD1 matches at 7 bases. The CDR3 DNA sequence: TGCGCCAGCAGCTTGGACGGGGTAACGACAGGGTGGGAGGAAAAACTGTTTTTT. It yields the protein CASSLDGVTTGWEEKLFF.